The rows below give T cell receptor beta chains drawn from one sample of a study of regulatory T cells in long-lasting Graves disease. MiXCR, applied by TCRdb to the multiplex PCR reads, yields one record per CDR3 protein. The sample has 240,000 or so distinct CDR3 sequences, over 20% seen once. Sequencing was performed on peripheral blood mononuclear cells (PBMCs), taken at new diagnosis, from a patient treated with antithyroid drugs. These receptors were collected from a female donor with Graves disease. Both conserved end residues are part of each CDR3. The D gene is left open where the match is weak. Clone sizes are given selectively: once, few, many, or a class where the clone is expanded.

V gene,D gene,clone size,J gene,CDR3 protein,CDR3 DNA
TRBV5-4,TRBD1,many,TRBJ2-7,CASSSDRVNEQYF,TGTGCCAGCAGCTCGGACAGGGTCAACGAGCAGTACTTC
TRBV24-1,.,many,TRBJ2-2,CATSGANTGELFF,TGTGCCACCTCCGGGGCGAACACCGGGGAGCTGTTTTTT
TRBV7-2,.,many,TRBJ1-3,CASSPSSGRVSGNTIYF,TGTGCCAGCAGCCCAAGCTCGGGGAGGGTCTCTGGAAACACCATATATTTT
TRBV24-1,TRBD2,many,TRBJ2-1,CATSETRTSGGTSSYNEQFF,TGTGCCACCAGTGAGACCAGGACTAGCGGGGGGACAAGCTCCTACAATGAGCAGTTCTTC
TRBV28,TRBD1,.,TRBJ2-7,CASSRSTGVTSYEQYF,TGTGCCAGCAGTCGAAGCACAGGGGTGACCAGCTACGAGCAGTACTTC
TRBV28,TRBD1,many,TRBJ1-1,CASSQITGNRGRVTEAFF,TGTGCCAGCAGTCAGATCACTGGAAACAGGGGGCGCGTCACTGAAGCTTTCTTT
TRBV5-1,.,many,TRBJ1-1,CASSFPGRRNTEAFF,TGTGCCAGCAGCTTTCCGGGACGAAGGAACACTGAAGCTTTCTTT
TRBV3-2,.,.,TRBJ1-2,CASSQDDVGRGEGYGYTF,TGTGCCAGCAGCCAAGATGACGTAGGCAGGGGTGAAGGCTATGGCTACACCTTC
TRBV6-2/TRBV6-3,.,few,TRBJ2-3,CASSYGQTQYF,TGTGCCAGCAGTTACGGCCAGACGCAGTATTTT
TRBV20-1,.,.,TRBJ2-1,CSARPLAGPAYNEQFF,TGCAGTGCTAGACCCTTGGCGGGGCCCGCCTACAATGAGCAGTTCTTC
TRBV19,.,.,TRBJ2-5,CASSSDRWGTQYF,TGTGCCAGTAGTAGCGACAGGTGGGGGACCCAGTACTTC
TRBV7-9,.,.,TRBJ1-4,CASSPSGRGGGKLFF,TGTGCCAGCAGCCCCTCCGGGAGGGGAGGAGGAAAACTGTTTTTT
TRBV7-9,TRBD2,.,TRBJ2-7,CASSPRTSPYEQYF,TGTGCCAGCAGCCCCCGGACTAGCCCCTACGAGCAGTACTTC
TRBV20-1,TRBD2,many,TRBJ2-1,CSALERLAGARGEQFF,TGCAGTGCTCTCGAGCGACTAGCGGGAGCCAGGGGTGAGCAGTTCTTC
TRBV7-6,.,.,TRBJ2-3,CASSPTLSTDTQYF,TGTGCCAGCAGTCCCACCCTGAGTACAGATACGCAGTATTTT
TRBV6-1,.,.,TRBJ2-5,CASSYVKETQYF,TGTGCCAGCAGTTACGTGAAAGAGACCCAGTACTTC
TRBV7-6,.,many,TRBJ2-1,CASSFFPSGTNNEQFF,TGTGCCAGCAGCTTCTTTCCATCCGGGACAAACAATGAGCAGTTCTTC
TRBV7-3,TRBD2,.,TRBJ2-3,CASSLVASGTTDTQYF,TGTGCCAGCAGCTTAGTGGCTAGCGGCACCACAGATACGCAGTATTTT
TRBV20-1,.,.,TRBJ2-1,CSARDFNTYNEQFF,TGCAGTGCCAGGGACTTTAATACCTACAATGAGCAGTTCTTC
TRBV5-1,.,.,TRBJ2-5,CASSARLSETQYF,TGCGCCAGCAGCGCCAGGTTATCGGAGACCCAGTACTTC
TRBV9,.,many,TRBJ1-6,CASSVGNHSDSPLHF,TGTGCCAGCAGCGTAGGGAACCATTCTGATTCACCCCTCCACTTT
TRBV5-1,TRBD1,many,TRBJ2-2,CASSLTRTGNTGELFF,TGCGCCAGCAGCTTGACCCGGACAGGGAACACCGGGGAGCTGTTTTTT
TRBV20-1,.,.,TRBJ1-5,CSARGWGDNQPQHF,TGCAGTGCTAGAGGCTGGGGGGACAATCAGCCCCAGCATTTT
TRBV28,TRBD1,many,TRBJ2-1,CASSLFRTGGNNEQFF,TGTGCCAGCAGTTTATTCCGGACAGGGGGTAACAATGAGCAGTTCTTC
TRBV20-1,TRBD2,many,TRBJ2-7,CSATYSSGGSYEQYF,TGCAGTGCTACTTATAGTTCGGGGGGCTCCTACGAGCAGTACTTC
TRBV20-1,TRBD1,few,TRBJ1-2,CSALNTGGGGYTF,TGCAGTGCCCTTAATACAGGGGGAGGGGGCTACACCTTC
TRBV3-1,.,many,TRBJ2-1,CASSQERTVYNEQFF,TGTGCCAGCAGCCAAGAGCGGACAGTATACAATGAGCAGTTCTTC
TRBV27,.,many,TRBJ1-6,CASSLRPNANSPLHF,TGTGCCAGCAGTTTGAGACCAAACGCTAATTCACCCCTCCACTTT
TRBV20-1,.,many,TRBJ2-5,CSARDLREWASQGETQYF,TGCAGTGCTAGAGACTTAAGGGAGTGGGCATCCCAGGGGGAGACCCAGTACTTC
TRBV11-3,.,many,TRBJ1-5,CASSLRGPNQPQHF,TGTGCCAGCAGCCTCAGGGGACCAAATCAGCCCCAGCATTTT
TRBV7-2,TRBD1,.,TRBJ1-4,CASSRTGDYEKLFF,TGTGCCAGCAGCCGGACAGGGGATTATGAAAAACTGTTTTTT
TRBV19,TRBD2,.,TRBJ2-1,CASRPSGGSYNEQFF,TGTGCCAGTAGGCCGAGCGGGGGGTCCTACAATGAGCAGTTCTTC
TRBV5-5,.,many,TRBJ2-4,CASSERSGIQYF,TGTGCCAGCAGCGAACGATCTGGCATTCAGTACTTC
TRBV7-2,.,many,TRBJ2-7,CASSLQGLGRYEQYF,TGTGCCAGCAGCTTACAGGGACTGGGGCGCTACGAGCAGTACTTC